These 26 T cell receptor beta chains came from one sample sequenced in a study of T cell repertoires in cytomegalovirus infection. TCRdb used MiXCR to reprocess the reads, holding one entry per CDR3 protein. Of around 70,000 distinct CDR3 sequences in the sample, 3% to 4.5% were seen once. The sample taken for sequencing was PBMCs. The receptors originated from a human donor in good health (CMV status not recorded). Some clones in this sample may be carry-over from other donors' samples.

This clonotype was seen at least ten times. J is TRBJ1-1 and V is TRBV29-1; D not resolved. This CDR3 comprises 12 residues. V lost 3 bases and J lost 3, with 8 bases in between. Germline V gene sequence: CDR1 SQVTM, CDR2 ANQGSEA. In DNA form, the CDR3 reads TGCAGCGTTGATTGGGCAGACACTGAAGCTTTCTTT. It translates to CSVDWADTEAFF.

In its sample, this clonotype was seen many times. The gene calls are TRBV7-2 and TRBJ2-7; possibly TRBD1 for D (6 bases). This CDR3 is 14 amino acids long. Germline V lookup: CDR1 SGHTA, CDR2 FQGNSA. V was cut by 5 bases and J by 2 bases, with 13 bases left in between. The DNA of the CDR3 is TGTGCCAGCAGCAACAACAGGGTCGCCTACGAGCAGTACTTC. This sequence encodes CASSNNRVAYEQYF.

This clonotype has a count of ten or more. Here the CDR3 reads CASRLRGYEQYF. CDR3 bases: TGTGCCAGCAGACTCAGGGGATACGAGCAGTACTTC. V and J are TRBV28 and TRBJ2-7; D perhaps matches TRBD1 (6 bases). CDR3 size: 12 residues. CDR1 is MDHEN and CDR2 is SYDVKM in the germline V gene. Trimming shortened V by 6 bases and J by 4 bases, and 10 bases separated the two germline ends. The full variable domain, its missing parts supplied by reference TRBV28 and TRBJ2-7, is DVKVTQSSRYLVKRTGEKVFLECVQDMDHENMFWYRQDPGLGLRLIYFSYDVKMKEKGDIPEGYSVSREKKERFSLILESASTNQTSMYLCASRLRGYEQYFGPGTRLTVT.

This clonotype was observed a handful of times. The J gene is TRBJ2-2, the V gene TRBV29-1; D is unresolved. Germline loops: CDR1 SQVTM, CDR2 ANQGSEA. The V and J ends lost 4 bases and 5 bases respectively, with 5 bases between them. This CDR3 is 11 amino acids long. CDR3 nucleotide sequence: TGCAGCGTTGGGAGAACCGGGGAGCTGTTTTTT. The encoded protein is CSVGRTGELFF.

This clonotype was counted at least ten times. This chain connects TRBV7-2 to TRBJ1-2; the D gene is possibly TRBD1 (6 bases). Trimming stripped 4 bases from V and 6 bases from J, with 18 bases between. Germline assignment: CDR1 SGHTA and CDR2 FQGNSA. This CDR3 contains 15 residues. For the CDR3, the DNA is TGTGCCAGCAGCTCCGAAGGGACAAGGGACAATGGCTACACCTTC. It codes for CASSSEGTRDNGYTF.

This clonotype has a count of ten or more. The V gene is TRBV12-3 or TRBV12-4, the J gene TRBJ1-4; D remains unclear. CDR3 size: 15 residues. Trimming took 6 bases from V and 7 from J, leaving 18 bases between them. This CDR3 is CASSRDDPSPEKLFF. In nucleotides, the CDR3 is TGTGCCAGCAGCCGTGATGATCCAAGCCCTGAAAAACTGTTTTTT.

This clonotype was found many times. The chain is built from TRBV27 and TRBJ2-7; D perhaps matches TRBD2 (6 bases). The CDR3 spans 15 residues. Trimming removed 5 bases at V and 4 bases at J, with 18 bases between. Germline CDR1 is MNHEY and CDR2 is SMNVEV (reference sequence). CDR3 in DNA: TGTGCCAGCAGTCCATCGGGGGAAGGCATATACGAGCAGTACTTC. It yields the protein CASSPSGEGIYEQYF.

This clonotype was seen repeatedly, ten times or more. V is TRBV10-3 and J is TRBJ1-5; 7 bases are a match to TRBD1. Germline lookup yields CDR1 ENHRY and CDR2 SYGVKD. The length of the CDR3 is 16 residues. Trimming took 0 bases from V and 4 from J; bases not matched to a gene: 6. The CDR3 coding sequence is TGTGCCATCAGTGAGTCGCAGCTGACAGGGAATCAGCCCCAGCATTTT. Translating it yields CAISESQLTGNQPQHF.

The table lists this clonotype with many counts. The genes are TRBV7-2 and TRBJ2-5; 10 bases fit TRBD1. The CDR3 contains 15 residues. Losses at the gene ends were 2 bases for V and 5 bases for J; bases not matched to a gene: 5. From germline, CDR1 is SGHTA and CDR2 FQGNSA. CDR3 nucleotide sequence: TGTGCCAGCAGCTTATCGACAGGGGGCTGGGAGACCCAGTACTTC. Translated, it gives CASSLSTGGWETQYF.

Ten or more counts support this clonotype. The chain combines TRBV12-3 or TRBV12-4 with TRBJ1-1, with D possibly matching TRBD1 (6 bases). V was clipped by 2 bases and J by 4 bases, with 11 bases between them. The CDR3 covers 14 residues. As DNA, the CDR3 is TGTGCCAGCAGTTTACAGGGGTTCGGCACTGAAGCTTTCTTT. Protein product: CASSLQGFGTEAFF.

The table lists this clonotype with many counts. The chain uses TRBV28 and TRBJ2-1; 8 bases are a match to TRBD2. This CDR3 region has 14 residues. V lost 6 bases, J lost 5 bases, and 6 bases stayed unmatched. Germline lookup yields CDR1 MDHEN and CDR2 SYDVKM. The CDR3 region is CASSLSGIDNEQFF. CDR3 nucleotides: TGTGCCAGCAGCCTTAGCGGGATTGACAATGAGCAGTTCTTC.

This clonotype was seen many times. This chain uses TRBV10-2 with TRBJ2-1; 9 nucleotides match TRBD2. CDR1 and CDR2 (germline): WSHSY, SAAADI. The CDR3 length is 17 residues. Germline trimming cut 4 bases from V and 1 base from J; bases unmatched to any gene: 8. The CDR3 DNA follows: TGCGCCAGCAGTGGGCCGACTAGCGGAAGGTCCTACAATGAGCAGTTCTTC. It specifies CASSGPTSGRSYNEQFF.

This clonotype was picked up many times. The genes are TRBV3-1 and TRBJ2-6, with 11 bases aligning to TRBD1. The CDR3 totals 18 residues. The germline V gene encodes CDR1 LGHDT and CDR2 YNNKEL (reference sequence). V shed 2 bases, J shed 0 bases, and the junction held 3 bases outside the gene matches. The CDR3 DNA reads TGTGCCAGCAGCCAACCCGGGACAGGGGGCTCTGGGGCCAACGTCCTGACTTTC. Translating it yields CASSQPGTGGSGANVLTF.

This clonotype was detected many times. This CDR3 is CASSPRVRRPNSPLHF. DNA of the CDR3: TGTGCCAGCAGCCCCCGGGTGCGCCGGCCTAATTCACCCCTCCACTTT. The chain couples TRBV7-2 to TRBJ1-6; no definite D call. Germline assignment: CDR1 SGHTA and CDR2 FQGNSA. The ends were cut back, 5 bases at V and 6 bases at J, with 17 bases in the middle. This CDR3 spans 16 amino acids.

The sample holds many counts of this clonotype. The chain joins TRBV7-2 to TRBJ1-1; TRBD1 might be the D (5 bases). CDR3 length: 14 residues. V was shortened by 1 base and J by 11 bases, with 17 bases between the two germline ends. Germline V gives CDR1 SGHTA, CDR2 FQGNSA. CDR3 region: CASSLVLGTSGAFF. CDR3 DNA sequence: TGTGCCAGCAGCTTAGTTCTGGGGACTTCGGGGGCTTTCTTT.

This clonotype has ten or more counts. The CDR3 sequence is CASSHPAGFFNTGELFF. The CDR3 nucleotides read TGTGCCAGCAGCCACCCTGCGGGGTTCTTCAACACCGGGGAGCTGTTTTTT. The chain couples TRBV27 to TRBJ2-2; tentatively, D is TRBD2 (6 bases). Germline V lookup: CDR1 MNHEY, CDR2 SMNVEV (reference sequence). The CDR3 sequence is 17 residues long. Trimming removed 6 bases from V and 2 bases from J, with 19 bases in between.

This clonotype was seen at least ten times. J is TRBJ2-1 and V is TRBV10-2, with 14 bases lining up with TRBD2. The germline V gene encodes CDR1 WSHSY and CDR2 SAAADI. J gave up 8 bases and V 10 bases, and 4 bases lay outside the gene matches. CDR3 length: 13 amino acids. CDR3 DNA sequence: TGCGCCACCCGACTAGCGGGGGGGGATGAGCAGTTCTTC. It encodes CATRLAGGDEQFF.

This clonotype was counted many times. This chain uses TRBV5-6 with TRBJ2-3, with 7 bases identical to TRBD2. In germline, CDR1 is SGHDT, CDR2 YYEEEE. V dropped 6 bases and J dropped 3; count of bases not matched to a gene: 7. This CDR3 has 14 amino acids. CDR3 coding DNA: TGTGCCAGCACCCCAGCGGGACCGACAGATACGCAGTATTTT. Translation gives CASTPAGPTDTQYF.

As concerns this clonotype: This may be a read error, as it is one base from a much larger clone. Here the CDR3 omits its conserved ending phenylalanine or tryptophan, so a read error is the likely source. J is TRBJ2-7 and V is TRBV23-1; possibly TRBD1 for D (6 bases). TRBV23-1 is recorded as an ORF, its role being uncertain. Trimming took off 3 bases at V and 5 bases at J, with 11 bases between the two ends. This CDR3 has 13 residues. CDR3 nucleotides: TGCGCCAGCAGTCATCAGGGGAAGGACGAGCAGTACCTC. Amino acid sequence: CASSHQGKDEQYL.

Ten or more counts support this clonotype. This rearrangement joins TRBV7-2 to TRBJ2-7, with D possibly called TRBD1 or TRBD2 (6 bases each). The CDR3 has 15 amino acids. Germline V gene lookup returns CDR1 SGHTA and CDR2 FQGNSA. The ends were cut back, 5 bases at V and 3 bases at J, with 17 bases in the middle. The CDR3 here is CASSESRGAVYEQYF. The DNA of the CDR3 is TGTGCCAGCAGCGAATCGAGGGGGGCAGTCTACGAGCAGTACTTC.

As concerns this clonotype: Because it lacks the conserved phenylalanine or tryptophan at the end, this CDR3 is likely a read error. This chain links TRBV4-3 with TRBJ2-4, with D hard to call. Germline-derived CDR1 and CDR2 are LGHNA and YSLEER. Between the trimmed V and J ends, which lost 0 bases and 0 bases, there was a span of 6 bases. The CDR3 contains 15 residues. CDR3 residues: CASSQDELAKNIQYV. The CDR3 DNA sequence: TGCGCCAGCAGCCAAGATGAACTAGCCAAAAACATTCAGTACGTC.

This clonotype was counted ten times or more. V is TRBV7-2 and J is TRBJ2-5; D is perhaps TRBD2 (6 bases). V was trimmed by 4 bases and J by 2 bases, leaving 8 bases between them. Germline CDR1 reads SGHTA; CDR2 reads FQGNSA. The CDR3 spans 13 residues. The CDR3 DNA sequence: TGTGCCAGCAGCTCCGGGGGTCAAGAGACCCAGTACTTC. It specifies CASSSGGQETQYF.

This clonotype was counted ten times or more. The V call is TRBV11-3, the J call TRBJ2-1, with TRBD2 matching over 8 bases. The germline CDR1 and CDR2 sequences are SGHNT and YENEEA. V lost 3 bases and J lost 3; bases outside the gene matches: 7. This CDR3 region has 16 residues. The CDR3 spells CASSFSGKVLYNEQFF. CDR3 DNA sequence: TGTGCCAGCAGCTTTAGCGGGAAAGTTCTCTACAATGAGCAGTTCTTC.

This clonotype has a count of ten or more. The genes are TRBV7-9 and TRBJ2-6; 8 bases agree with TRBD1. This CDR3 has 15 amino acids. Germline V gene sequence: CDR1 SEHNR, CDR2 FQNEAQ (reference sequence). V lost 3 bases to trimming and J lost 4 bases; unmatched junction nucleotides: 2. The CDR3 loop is CASSFRGLGANVLTF. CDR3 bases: TGTGCCAGCAGCTTCAGGGGGCTGGGGGCCAACGTCCTGACTTTC.

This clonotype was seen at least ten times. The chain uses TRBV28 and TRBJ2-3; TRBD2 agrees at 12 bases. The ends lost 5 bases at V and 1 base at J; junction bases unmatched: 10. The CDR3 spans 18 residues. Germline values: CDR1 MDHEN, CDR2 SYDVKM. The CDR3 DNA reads TGTGCCAGCAGTGCCCTAGCGGGAGGGGGAGAGGGCACAGATACGCAGTATTTT. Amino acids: CASSALAGGGEGTDTQYF.

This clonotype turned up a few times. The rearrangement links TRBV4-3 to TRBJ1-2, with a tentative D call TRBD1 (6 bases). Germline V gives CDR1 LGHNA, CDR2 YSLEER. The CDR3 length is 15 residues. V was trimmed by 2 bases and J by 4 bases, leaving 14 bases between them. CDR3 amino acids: CASSQYYGTRYGYTF. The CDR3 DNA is TGCGCCAGCAGCCAATACTACGGGACACGCTATGGCTACACCTTC.